Shown below are 18 T cell receptor beta chains from a single sample sequenced in a study of blood T cell repertoires in COVID-19. Profiled with immunoSEQ multiplex PCR; TCRdb holds only in-frame clones, not every one. The sample shows 150,000 to 200,000 clones, about 79% of them seen only once. Sequenced input: peripheral blood. The receptor source for this set is an older woman with acute or convalescent COVID-19.

The chain recombines TRBV7-9 with TRBJ2-2; D remains unclear. The CDR3 length is 14 residues. From germline, CDR1 is SEHNR and CDR2 FQNEAQ (reference sequence). Trimming removed 3 bases at V and 3 bases at J, with 8 bases between. The CDR3 region is CASSFFSYTGELFF. The CDR3, as DNA: TGTGCCAGCAGCTTCTTTTCCTACACCGGGGAGCTGTTTTTT.

V gene TRBV5-1 combines with J gene TRBJ2-3, with D unclear. The length of the CDR3 is 15 residues. CDR1 and CDR2 (germline): SGHRS, YFSETQ. The V and J ends lost 0 bases and 2 bases respectively, with 10 bases between them. Here the CDR3 reads CASSLAAEPTDTQYF. The CDR3 coding sequence is TGCGCCAGCAGCTTGGCGGCGGAACCCACAGATACGCAGTATTTT.

The V gene is TRBV7-8, the J gene TRBJ1-5, with no clear D. CDR1 is SGHVS, CDR2 FQNEAQ, per germline. The CDR3 extends over 20 amino acids. V lost 2 bases and J 0 bases, leaving 23 bases between the germline ends. The CDR3 DNA reads TGTGCCAGCAGCTTATACCCTCTCGTCGATACTGCCTTTAGCAATCAGCCCCAGCATTTT. Translated, it gives CASSLYPLVDTAFSNQPQHF.

This CDR3 is CASSAQGREKLFF. CDR3 sequence (DNA): TGCGCCAGCAGCGCACAGGGGAGGGAAAAACTGTTTTTT. The V and J genes are TRBV5-1 and TRBJ1-4; 7 bases map to TRBD1. This CDR3 is 13 amino acids long. The germline CDR1 and CDR2 sequences are SGHRS and YFSETQ. The ends lost 4 bases at V and 8 bases at J; junction bases unmatched: 5.

The CDR3 coding sequence is TGTGCCAGCAGCTCCGATGGGGGAGGCGAGCAGTACTTC. As protein: CASSSDGGGEQYF. The chain links TRBV7-9 to TRBJ2-7, with D tentatively TRBD2 (6 bases). CDR1 SEHNR and CDR2 FQNEAQ come from the germline V gene (reference sequence). The CDR3 consists of 13 residues. The V gene lost 4 bases and the J gene lost 6 bases, with 13 bases spanning the gap.

V gene TRBV30 combines with J gene TRBJ1-6; a possible D gene is TRBD1 (5 bases). The germline V and J ends were trimmed by 6 bases and 0 bases, with 15 bases remaining between them. The germline V gene encodes CDR1 GTSNPN and CDR2 SVGIG (reference sequence). The CDR3 has 16 amino acids. The CDR3 reads CACEKGVPSYNSPLHF. CDR3 DNA: TGTGCCTGTGAAAAAGGGGTTCCCTCCTATAATTCACCCCTCCACTTT. The whole variable domain, remainder taken from reference TRBV30 and TRBJ1-6, is SQTIHQWPATLVQPVGSPLSLECTVEGTSNPNLYWYRQAAGRGLQLLFYSVGIGQISSEVPQNLSASRPQDRQFILSSKKLLLSDSGFYLCACEKGVPSYNSPLHFGNGTRLTVT.

About this clone: Other DNA sequences from this sample encode an identical CDR3 as well. The chain joins TRBV27 to TRBJ2-2; D gene uncertain. The CDR3 has 11 residues. Germline V gene data show CDR1 as MNHEY and CDR2 as SMNVEV (reference sequence). Trimming stripped 7 bases from V and 5 bases from J, with 5 bases between. CDR3 DNA sequence: TGTGCCAGCACCTCTACCGGGGAGCTGTTTTTT. Protein sequence: CASTSTGELFF.

The genes are TRBV5-1 and TRBJ1-1, with 7 bases matching TRBD1. CDR3 length: 14 residues. Per germline, CDR1 SGHRS and CDR2 YFSETQ. After removal of 4 bases from V and 0 bases from J, the junction contained 3 bases not matched to a gene. The CDR3 DNA follows: TGCGCCAGCAGCGTGGGACAGTTGAACACTGAAGCTTTCTTT. Translating it yields CASSVGQLNTEAFF.

This sequence joins TRBV5-1 and TRBJ1-6; 8 bases are shared with TRBD1. CDR1 SGHRS and CDR2 YFSETQ come from the germline V gene. The CDR3 runs to 15 residues. The V and J ends lost 1 base and 8 bases, in that order; junction bases with no gene match: 5. The CDR3 region is CASSLNRGKDSPLHF. In DNA form, the CDR3 reads TGCGCCAGCAGCTTGAACAGGGGGAAAGATTCACCCCTCCACTTT.

This clone showed up just once. The chain recombines TRBV2 with TRBJ2-3, with 7 bases identical to TRBD1. The CDR3 length is 14 residues. V lost 7 bases, J lost 2 bases, and 6 bases stayed unmatched. Germline V gene lookup returns CDR1 SNHLY and CDR2 FYNNEI. This CDR3 is CASTRDRDTDTQYF. CDR3 nucleotides: TGTGCCAGCACCCGGGACAGAGACACAGATACGCAGTATTTT.

This clone turned up a few times. This chain joins TRBV19 and TRBJ2-2; D is unresolved. V lost 5 bases, J lost 6 bases, and 16 bases lay in between. Germline lookup yields CDR1 LNHDA and CDR2 SQIVND (reference sequence). The CDR3 is made up of 15 amino acids. The CDR3 DNA is TGTGCCAGTAGTTCCCGCCAGAACGTCCCCGGGGAGCTGTTTTTT. It encodes CASSSRQNVPGELFF.

The V and J genes are TRBV24-1 and TRBJ2-3; 11 bases are shared with TRBD2. Germline V lookup: CDR1 KGHDR, CDR2 SFDVKD. The V gene end was trimmed by 3 bases and the J gene end by 2 bases; junction bases not matched to a gene: 12. The CDR3 length is 19 residues. CDR3 in amino acids: CATSDPSGRSRGATDTQYF. In DNA, the CDR3 is TGTGCCACCAGTGATCCTAGCGGGAGGTCACGGGGGGCCACAGATACGCAGTATTTT.

The chain has TRBV20-1 and TRBJ1-2; a possible D gene is TRBD1 (5 bases). The V and J ends lost 3 bases and 3 bases respectively, with 11 bases between them. Germline V gene sequence: CDR1 DFQATT, CDR2 SNEGSKA (reference sequence). The CDR3 has 13 residues. CDR3 sequence (DNA): TGCAGTGCTAGTGCAGGAGGGGACTATGGCTACACCTTC. The encoded protein is CSASAGGDYGYTF.

The rearrangement uses TRBV27 and TRBJ2-1, with TRBD2 matching 8 bases. Germline V gives CDR1 MNHEY, CDR2 SMNVEV (reference sequence). Trimming took 2 bases from V and 4 from J; bases not matched to a gene: 7. The CDR3 extends over 16 amino acids. The CDR3 nucleotides read TGTGCCAGCAGTTTAGAGCCGGGACTAGATTACAATGAGCAGTTCTTC. The encoded protein is CASSLEPGLDYNEQFF.

The chain employs TRBV19 and TRBJ2-1, with 9 nucleotides matching TRBD2. There are 12 residues in the CDR3. Germline lookup yields CDR1 LNHDA and CDR2 SQIVND (reference sequence). Trimming at V came to 1 base and at J to 15 bases, leaving 4 bases not matched to a gene. The CDR3 sequence is CASSIGGRAPFF. The CDR3 DNA sequence: TGTGCCAGTAGTATAGGCGGGAGGGCCCCGTTCTTC.

The chain couples TRBV30 to TRBJ2-1; tentative D call: TRBD2 (6 bases). Between the trimmed V and J ends, which lost 3 bases and 6 bases, there was a span of 12 bases. Germline V gene lookup returns CDR1 GTSNPN and CDR2 SVGIG (reference sequence). The CDR3 length is 13 residues. The CDR3 DNA reads as TGTGCCTGGAGCCCGGGACTTATCAATGAGCAGTTCTTC. Amino acid sequence: CAWSPGLINEQFF. Combining the CDR3 with reference TRBV30 and TRBJ2-1 gives the whole variable domain SQTIHQWPATLVQPVGSPLSLECTVEGTSNPNLYWYRQAAGRGLQLLFYSVGIGQISSEVPQNLSASRPQDRQFILSSKKLLLSDSGFYLCAWSPGLINEQFFGPGTRLTVL.

This chain uses TRBV4-1 with TRBJ2-7, with 7 bases fitting TRBD2. Per the germline V gene, CDR1 is MGHRA and CDR2 is YSYEKL. With 5 bases clipped from V and 2 bases from J, the junction kept 12 bases outside the gene matches. This CDR3 comprises 16 residues. CDR3 protein: CASSYGGKRGAYEQYF. Here the CDR3 DNA reads TGCGCCAGCAGCTATGGGGGGAAGCGGGGTGCCTACGAGCAGTACTTC.

This chain links TRBV7-3 with TRBJ2-3, with a weak D call TRBD1 (5 bases). This CDR3 has 15 residues. Germline assignment: CDR1 SGHTA and CDR2 FQGTGA. V lost 2 bases, J lost 4 bases, and 13 bases lay in between. The DNA for the CDR3 is TGTGCCAGCAGCTTACTAGGGGCCTCATCAGATACGCAGTATTTT. This gives the protein CASSLLGASSDTQYF. The full variable domain, in which reference TRBV7-3 and TRBJ2-3 provide the parts outside the CDR3, is GAGVSQTPSNKVTEKGKYVELRCDPISGHTALYWYRQSLGQGPEFLIYFQGTGAADDSGLPNDRFFAVRPEGSVSTLKIQRTERGDSAVYLCASSLLGASSDTQYFGPGTRLTVL.